Described below is a single T cell receptor beta chain sequence and its context. This sample stems from a study of OX40 agonist ivuxolimab in advanced cancers. Germline lookup yields CDR1 SGHTA and CDR2 FQGTGA. The length of the CDR3 is 16 residues. The germline V and J ends were trimmed by 1 base and 4 bases, with 14 bases remaining between them. Measured with immunoSEQ multiplex PCR; TCRdb has only the in-frame clones, and not every one. This table holds about 76,000 clones, about 85% found once. The material sequenced was CD4+ or CD8+ T cells sorted from blood, taken in a trial of the OX40 agonist ivuxolimab. The J gene is TRBJ2-4, the V gene TRBV7-3, with a tentative D call TRBD2 (6 bases). The source is an adult with an advanced solid tumor such as melanoma, head and neck, liver or kidney cancer. The CDR3 bases are TGTGCCAGCAGCTTAAGGACGGGGGACGGGAAAAACATTCAGTACTTC. This translates into CASSLRTGDGKNIQYF.